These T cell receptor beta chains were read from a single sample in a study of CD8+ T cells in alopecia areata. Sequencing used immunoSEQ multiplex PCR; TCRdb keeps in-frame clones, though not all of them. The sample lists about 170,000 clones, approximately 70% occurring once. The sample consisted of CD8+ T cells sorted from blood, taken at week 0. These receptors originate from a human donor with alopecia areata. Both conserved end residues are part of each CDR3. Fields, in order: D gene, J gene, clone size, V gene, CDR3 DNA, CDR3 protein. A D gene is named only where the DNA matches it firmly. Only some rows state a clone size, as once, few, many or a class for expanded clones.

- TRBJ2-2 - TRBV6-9 TGTGCCAGCAGTATGCAACAGCTTACCGGGGAGCTGTTTTTT CASSMQQLTGELFF
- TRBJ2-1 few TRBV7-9 TGTGCCAGCAGCCGAACACAGGACGGAATCTTC CASSRTQDGIF
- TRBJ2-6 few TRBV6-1 TGTGCCAGCAGTTGGTCTGGGGCCAACGTCCTGACTTTC CASSWSGANVLTF
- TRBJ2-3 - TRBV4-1 TGCGCCAGCAGCCAACGAACAGGGCTCACAGATACGCAGTATTTT CASSQRTGLTDTQYF
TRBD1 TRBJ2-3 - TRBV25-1 TGTGCCAGCAGGACAGGGTTCGATACGCAGTATTTT CASRTGFDTQYF
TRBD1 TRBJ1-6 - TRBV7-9 TGTGCCAGCAGCCCACCGGACAGGAATTCACCCCTCCACTTT CASSPPDRNSPLHF
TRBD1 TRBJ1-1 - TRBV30 TGTGCCTCCATGACAGGGGACACTGAAGCTTTCTTT CASMTGDTEAFF
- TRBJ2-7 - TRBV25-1 TGTGCCAGCAGTACCTGGACAGCTAAGCCCCCCACCTACGAGCAGTACTTC CASSTWTAKPPTYEQYF
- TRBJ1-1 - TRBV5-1 TGCGCCAGCAGCCCCGCTTTGGGGATTGGGGGGTGGATGAACACTGAAGCTTTCTTT CASSPALGIGGWMNTEAFF
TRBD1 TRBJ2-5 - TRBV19 TGTGCCAGTACGGAGACAGGGGAGACCCAGTACTTC CASTETGETQYF
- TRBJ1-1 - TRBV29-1 TGCAGCGTTGAAAAGGGGGAGAACACTGAAGCTTTCTTT CSVEKGENTEAFF
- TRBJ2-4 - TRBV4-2 TGTGCCAGCAGCCAACCCGCCGACTCCGTCAAAAACATTCAGTACTTC CASSQPADSVKNIQYF
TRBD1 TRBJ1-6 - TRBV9 TGTGCCAGCAGCGAAGGGGGCTTTTCACCCCTCCACTTT CASSEGGFSPLHF
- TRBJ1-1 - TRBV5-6 TGTGCCAGCAACTTGGGTGGGACACTTAACACTGAAGCTTTCTTT CASNLGGTLNTEAFF
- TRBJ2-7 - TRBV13 TGTGCCAGCAGCTTAGGGGCCGCCTACGAGCAGTACTTC CASSLGAAYEQYF
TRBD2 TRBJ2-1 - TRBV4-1 TGCGCCAGCAGCCATACTAGCGGGGGGGCGGATGAGCAGTTCTTC CASSHTSGGADEQFF
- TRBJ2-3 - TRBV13 TGTGCCAGCAGCCGGGGCACAGATACGCAGTATTTT CASSRGTDTQYF
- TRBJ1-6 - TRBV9 TGTGCCAGCAGCGAGAGGAGGGGACTGGGTTCACCCCTCCACTTT CASSERRGLGSPLHF
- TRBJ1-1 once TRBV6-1 TGTGCCAGCAGTGAAGTGGGAGGAGCCCGCGAAGCTTTCTTT CASSEVGGAREAFF
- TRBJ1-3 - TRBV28 TGTGCGTCAGACAGTACGAACTCTGGAAACACCATATATTTT CASDSTNSGNTIYF
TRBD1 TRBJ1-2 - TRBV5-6 TGTGCCAGCAGCTTTGGAACAGGGGGCGAATATGGCTACACCTTC CASSFGTGGEYGYTF
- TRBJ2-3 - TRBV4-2 TGTGCCAGCTTATCGAGGGTGACAGATACGCAGTATTTT CASLSRVTDTQYF
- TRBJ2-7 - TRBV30 TGTGCCTGGCGTGAGGCAGGGTCGTCCTACGAGCAGTACTTC CAWREAGSSYEQYF
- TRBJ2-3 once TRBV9 TGTGCCAGCAGCGCCCCCTCGAGCGGATCAGATACGCAGTATTTT CASSAPSSGSDTQYF
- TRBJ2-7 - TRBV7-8 TGTGCCAGCAGCCGAGCTCCAGTAAAGAGCTACGAGCAGTACTTC CASSRAPVKSYEQYF
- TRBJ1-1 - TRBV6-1 TGTGCCAGCAGTGAATGGTTCGGGACACCGGAGGGAATGAACACTGAAGCTTTCTTT CASSEWFGTPEGMNTEAFF
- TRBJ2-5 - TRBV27 TGTGCCAGCAGAGTCAGGGGGAGGGGGCAAGAGACCCAGTACTTC CASRVRGRGQETQYF
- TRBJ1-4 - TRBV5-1 TGCGCCAGCAGCTCTGGGGGGAATGAAAAACTGTTTTTT CASSSGGNEKLFF
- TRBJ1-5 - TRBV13 TGTGCCAGCAGCAGCGGACAGACCAATCAGCCCCAGCATTTT CASSSGQTNQPQHF
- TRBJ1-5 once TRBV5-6 TGTGCCAGCAGCTTGGGCACTAATAGCAATCAGCCCCAGCATTTT CASSLGTNSNQPQHF
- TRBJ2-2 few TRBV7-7 TGTGCCAGCAGCTTAGACCCCGGAGGGGAGCTGTTTTTT CASSLDPGGELFF
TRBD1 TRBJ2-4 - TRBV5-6 TGTGCCAGCAGCCACGGGACAGGAGTAGCCAAAAACATTCAGTACTTC CASSHGTGVAKNIQYF
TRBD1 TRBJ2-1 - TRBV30 TGTGCCTGGACGACGGGACAGGGGGTCCATGAGCAGTTCTTC CAWTTGQGVHEQFF
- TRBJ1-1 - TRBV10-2 TGCGCCAGCAGTGGGGCCCGCGCTTTCTTT CASSGARAFF
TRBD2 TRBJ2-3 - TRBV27 TGTGCCAGCTGGGCGGCGGGGGGGCAAGATACGCAGTATTTT CASWAAGGQDTQYF
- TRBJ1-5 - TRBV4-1 TGCGCCAGCAGCCAAATTACAGACACTCCTCATCAGCCCCAGCATTTT CASSQITDTPHQPQHF
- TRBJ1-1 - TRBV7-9 TGTGCCAGCAGCTCCTTTAAGAACACTGAAGCTTTCTTT CASSSFKNTEAFF
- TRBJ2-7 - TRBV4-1 TGCGCCAGCAGCCAAGGCAGGGTCTACGAGCAGTACTTC CASSQGRVYEQYF
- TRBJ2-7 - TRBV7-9 TGTGCCAGCAGCTCACCCCAGGATCGCGAAGCCGAGCAGTACTTC CASSSPQDREAEQYF
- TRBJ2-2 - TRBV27 TGTGCCAGCAGTTTACGGGTAACCGGGGAGCTGTTTTTT CASSLRVTGELFF
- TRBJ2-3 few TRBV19 TGTGCCAGTAGTATAGTCCCCGGGGCTAGAAGCACAGATACGCAGTATTTT CASSIVPGARSTDTQYF
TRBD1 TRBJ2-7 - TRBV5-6 TGTGCCAGCAGCTCTCTCCGGGACAGATCTTTCTACTTC CASSSLRDRSFYF
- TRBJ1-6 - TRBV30 TGTGCCTGGTTGGACTGGACACATGGGGATTCACCCCTCCACTTT CAWLDWTHGDSPLHF